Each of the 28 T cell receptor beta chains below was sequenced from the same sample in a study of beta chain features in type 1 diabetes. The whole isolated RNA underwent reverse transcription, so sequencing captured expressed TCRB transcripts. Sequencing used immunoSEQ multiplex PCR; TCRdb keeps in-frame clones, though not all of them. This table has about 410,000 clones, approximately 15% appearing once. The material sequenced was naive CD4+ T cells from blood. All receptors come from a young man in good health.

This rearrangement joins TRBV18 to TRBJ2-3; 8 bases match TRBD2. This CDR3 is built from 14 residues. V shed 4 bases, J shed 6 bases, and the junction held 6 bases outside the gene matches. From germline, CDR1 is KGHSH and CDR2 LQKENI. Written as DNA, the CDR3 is TGTGCCAGCTCACTGGGACTAGGAGCGGATACGCAGTATTTT. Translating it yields CASSLGLGADTQYF.

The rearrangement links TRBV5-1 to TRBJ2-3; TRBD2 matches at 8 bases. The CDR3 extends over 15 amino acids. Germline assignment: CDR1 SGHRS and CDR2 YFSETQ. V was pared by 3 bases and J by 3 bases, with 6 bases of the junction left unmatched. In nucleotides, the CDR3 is TGCGCCAGCAGCTCATCAGCGGGGGTTACAGATACGCAGTATTTT. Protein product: CASSSSAGVTDTQYF.

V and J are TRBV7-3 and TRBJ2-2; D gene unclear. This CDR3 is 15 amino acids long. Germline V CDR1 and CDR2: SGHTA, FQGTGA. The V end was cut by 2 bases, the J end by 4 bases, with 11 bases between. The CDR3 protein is CASSLLGPRTGELFF. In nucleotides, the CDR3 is TGTGCCAGCAGCTTATTAGGGCCGCGCACCGGGGAGCTGTTTTTT.

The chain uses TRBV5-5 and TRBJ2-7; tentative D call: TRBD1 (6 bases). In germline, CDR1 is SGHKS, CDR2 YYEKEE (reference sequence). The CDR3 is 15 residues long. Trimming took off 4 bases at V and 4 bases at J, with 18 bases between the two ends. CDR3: CASSLAGTHRYEQYV. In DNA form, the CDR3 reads TGTGCCAGCAGCCTAGCCGGGACACATCGTTACGAGCAGTACGTC.

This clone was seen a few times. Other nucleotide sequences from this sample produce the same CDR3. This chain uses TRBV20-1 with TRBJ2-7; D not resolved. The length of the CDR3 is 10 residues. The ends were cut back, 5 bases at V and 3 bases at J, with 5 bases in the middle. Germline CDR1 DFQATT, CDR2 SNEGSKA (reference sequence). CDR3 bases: TGCAGTGCTGCCAACTACGAGCAGTACTTC. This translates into CSAANYEQYF.

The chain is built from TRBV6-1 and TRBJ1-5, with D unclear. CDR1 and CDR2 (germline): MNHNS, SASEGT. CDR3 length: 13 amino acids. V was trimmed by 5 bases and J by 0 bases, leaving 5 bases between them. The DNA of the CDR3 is TGTGCCAGCAGTCGGGATAGCAATCAGCCCCAGCATTTT. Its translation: CASSRDSNQPQHF.

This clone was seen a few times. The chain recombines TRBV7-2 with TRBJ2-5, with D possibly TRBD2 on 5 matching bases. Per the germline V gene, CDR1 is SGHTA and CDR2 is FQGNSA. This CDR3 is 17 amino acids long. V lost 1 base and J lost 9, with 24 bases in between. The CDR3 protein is CASSLVGTPLAVMAQYF. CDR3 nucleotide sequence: TGTGCCAGCAGCTTAGTTGGAACACCTCTAGCCGTAATGGCCCAGTACTTC.

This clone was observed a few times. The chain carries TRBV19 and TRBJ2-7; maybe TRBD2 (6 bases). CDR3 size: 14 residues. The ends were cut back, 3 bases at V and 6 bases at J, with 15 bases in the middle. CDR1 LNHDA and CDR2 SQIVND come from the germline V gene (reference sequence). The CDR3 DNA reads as TGTGCCAGTAGTATCGAGATAACGCGGGGCGAGCAGTACTTC. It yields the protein CASSIEITRGEQYF.

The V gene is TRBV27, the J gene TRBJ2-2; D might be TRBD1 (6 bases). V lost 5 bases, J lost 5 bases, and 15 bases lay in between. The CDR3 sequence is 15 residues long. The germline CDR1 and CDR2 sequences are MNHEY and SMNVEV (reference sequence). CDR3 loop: CASSETGWGTGELFF. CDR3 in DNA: TGTGCCAGCAGTGAAACAGGGTGGGGAACCGGGGAGCTGTTTTTT.

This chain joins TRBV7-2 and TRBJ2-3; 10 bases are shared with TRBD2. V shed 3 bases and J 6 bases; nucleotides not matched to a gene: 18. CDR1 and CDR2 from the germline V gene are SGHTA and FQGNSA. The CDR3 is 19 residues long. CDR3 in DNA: TGTGCCAGCAGCTTGTCAATGCTAGCGGGAGTTACTAACATGGATACGCAGTATTTT. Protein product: CASSLSMLAGVTNMDTQYF.

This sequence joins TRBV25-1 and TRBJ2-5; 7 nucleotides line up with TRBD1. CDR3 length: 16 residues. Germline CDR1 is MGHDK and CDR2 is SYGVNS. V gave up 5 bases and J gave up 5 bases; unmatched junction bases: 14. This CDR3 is CASSYHRGQGHETQYF. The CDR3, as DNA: TGTGCCAGCAGTTACCACAGGGGTCAGGGACACGAGACCCAGTACTTC.

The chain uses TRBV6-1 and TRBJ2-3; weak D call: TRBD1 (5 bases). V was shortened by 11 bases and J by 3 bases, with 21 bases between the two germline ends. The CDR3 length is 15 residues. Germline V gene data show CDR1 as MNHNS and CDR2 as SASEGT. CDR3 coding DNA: TGTGCCGTCCGAAGAACAGGTGGGCCTACAGATACGCAGTATTTT. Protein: CAVRRTGGPTDTQYF.

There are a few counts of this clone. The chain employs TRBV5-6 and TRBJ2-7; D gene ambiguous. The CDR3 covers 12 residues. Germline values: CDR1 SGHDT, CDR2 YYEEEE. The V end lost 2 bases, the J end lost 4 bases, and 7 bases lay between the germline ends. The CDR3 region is CASSLSEYEQYF. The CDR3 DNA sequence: TGTGCCAGCAGCTTATCGGAGTACGAGCAGTACTTC.

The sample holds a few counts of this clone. The DNA of the CDR3 is TGTGCCAGCAGCCTCGGTACAGGGCTTTGGAGTGAGCAGTTCTTC. Translated: CASSLGTGLWSEQFF. The J gene is TRBJ2-1, the V gene TRBV7-2; D might be TRBD1 (6 bases). In germline, CDR1 is SGHTA, CDR2 FQGNSA. V lost 5 bases, J lost 9 bases, and 20 bases lay in between. The CDR3 runs 15 residues.

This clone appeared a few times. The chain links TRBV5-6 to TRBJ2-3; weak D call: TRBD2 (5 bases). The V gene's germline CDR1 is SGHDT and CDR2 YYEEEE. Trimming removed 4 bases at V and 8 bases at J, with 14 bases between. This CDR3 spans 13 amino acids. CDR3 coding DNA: TGTGCCAGCAGCCCCGACGGGGTTGGTACGCAGTATTTT. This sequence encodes CASSPDGVGTQYF.

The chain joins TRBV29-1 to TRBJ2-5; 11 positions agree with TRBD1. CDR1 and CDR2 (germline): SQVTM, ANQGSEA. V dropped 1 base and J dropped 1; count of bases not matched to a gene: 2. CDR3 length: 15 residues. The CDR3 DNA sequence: TGCAGCGTTGAAGGGGACAGGGGGTCCCAAGAGACCCAGTACTTC. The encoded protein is CSVEGDRGSQETQYF.

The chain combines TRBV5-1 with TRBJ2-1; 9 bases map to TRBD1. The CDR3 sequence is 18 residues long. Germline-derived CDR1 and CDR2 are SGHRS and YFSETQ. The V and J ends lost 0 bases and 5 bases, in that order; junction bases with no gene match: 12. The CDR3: CASSLVFTGQGSNNEQFF. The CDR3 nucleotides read TGCGCCAGCAGCTTGGTCTTCACGGGACAGGGTTCGAACAATGAGCAGTTCTTC.

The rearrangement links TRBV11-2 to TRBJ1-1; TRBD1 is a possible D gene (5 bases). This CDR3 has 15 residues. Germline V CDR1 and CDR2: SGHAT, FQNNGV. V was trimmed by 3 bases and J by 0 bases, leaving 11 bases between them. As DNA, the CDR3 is TGTGCCAGCAGCTTTAGGGGACTCATGAACACTGAAGCTTTCTTT. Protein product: CASSFRGLMNTEAFF. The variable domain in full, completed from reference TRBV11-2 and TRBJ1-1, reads EAGVAQSPRYKIIEKRQSVAFWCNPISGHATLYWYQQILGQGPKLLIQFQNNGVVDDSQLPKDRFSAERLKGVDSTLKIQPAKLEDSAVYLCASSFRGLMNTEAFFGQGTRLTVV.

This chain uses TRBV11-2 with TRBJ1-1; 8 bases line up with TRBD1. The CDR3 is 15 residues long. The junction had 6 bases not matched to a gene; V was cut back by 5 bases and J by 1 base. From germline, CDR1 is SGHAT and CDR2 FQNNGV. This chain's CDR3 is CASSSWTGKNTEAFF. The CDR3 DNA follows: TGTGCCAGCAGCAGCTGGACAGGGAAGAACACTGAAGCTTTCTTT.

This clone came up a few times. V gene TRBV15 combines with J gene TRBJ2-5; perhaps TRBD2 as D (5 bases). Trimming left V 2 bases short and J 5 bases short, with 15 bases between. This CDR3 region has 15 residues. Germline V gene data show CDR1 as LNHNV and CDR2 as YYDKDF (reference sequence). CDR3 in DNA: TGTGCCACCAGCAGACTCCTGCAAGAGGGCGAGACCCAGTACTTC. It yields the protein CATSRLLQEGETQYF. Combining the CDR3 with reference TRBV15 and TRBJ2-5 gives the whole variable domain DAMVIQNPRYQVTQFGKPVTLSCSQTLNHNVMYWYQQKSSQAPKLLFHYYDKDFNNEADTPDNFQSRRPNTSFCFLDIRSPGLGDTAMYLCATSRLLQEGETQYFGPGTRLLVL.

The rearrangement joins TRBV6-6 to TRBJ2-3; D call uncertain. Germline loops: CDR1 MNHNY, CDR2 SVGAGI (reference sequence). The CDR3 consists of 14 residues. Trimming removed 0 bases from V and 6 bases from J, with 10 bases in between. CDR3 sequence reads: CASSYSKMEDTQYF. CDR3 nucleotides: TGTGCCAGCAGTTACTCGAAAATGGAGGATACGCAGTATTTT.

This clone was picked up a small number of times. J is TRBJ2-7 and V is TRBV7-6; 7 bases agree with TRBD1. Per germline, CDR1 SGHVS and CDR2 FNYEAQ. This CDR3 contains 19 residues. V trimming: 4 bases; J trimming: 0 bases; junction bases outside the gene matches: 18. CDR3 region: CASSSRQGFTIDTSYEQYF. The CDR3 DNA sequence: TGTGCCAGCAGCTCCCGACAGGGTTTTACGATTGATACCTCCTACGAGCAGTACTTC.

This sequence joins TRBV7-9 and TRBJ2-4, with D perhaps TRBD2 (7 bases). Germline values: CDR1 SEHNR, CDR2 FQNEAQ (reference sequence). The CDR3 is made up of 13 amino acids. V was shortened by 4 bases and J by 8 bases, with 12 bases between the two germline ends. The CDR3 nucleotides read TGTGCCAGCAGCTCGGGGGGCCAGCACATTCAGTACTTC. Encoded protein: CASSSGGQHIQYF.

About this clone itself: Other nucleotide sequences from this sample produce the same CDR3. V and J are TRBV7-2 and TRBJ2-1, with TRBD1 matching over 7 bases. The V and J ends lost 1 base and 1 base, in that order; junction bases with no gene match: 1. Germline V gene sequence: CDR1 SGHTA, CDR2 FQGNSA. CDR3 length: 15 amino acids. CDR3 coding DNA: TGTGCCAGCAGCTTAGGACAGGGTTCCTACAATGAGCAGTTCTTC. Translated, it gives CASSLGQGSYNEQFF.

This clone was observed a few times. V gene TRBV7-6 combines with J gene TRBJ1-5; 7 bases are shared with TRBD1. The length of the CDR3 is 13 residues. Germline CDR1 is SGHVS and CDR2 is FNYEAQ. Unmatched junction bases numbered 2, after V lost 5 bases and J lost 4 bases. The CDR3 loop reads CASSGTANQPQHF. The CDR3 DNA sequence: TGTGCCAGCAGCGGGACAGCTAATCAGCCCCAGCATTTT. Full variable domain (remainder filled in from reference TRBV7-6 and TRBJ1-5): GAGVSQSPRYKVTKRGQDVALRCDPISGHVSLYWYRQALGQGPEFLTYFNYEAQQDKSGLPNDRFSAERPEGSISTLTIQRTEQRDSAMYRCASSGTANQPQHFGDGTRLSIL.

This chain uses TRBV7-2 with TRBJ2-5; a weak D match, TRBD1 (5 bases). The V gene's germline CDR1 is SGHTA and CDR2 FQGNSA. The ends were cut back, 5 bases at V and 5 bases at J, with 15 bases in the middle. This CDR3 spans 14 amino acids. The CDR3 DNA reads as TGTGCCAGCAGCCCCCCGGGCAGGGTCGAGACCCAGTACTTC. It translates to CASSPPGRVETQYF.

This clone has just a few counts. CDR3 nucleotide sequence: TGTGCCAGTAGTCCCAAGAACACTGAAGCTTTCTTT. It codes for CASSPKNTEAFF. This rearrangement joins TRBV19 to TRBJ1-1; D is ambiguous. CDR1 is LNHDA and CDR2 is SQIVND in the germline V gene (reference sequence). The CDR3 has 12 residues. The V end was cut by 5 bases, the J end by 1 base, with 5 bases between. Full variable domain (rest looked up from reference TRBV19 and TRBJ1-1): DGGITQSPKYLFRKEGQNVTLSCEQNLNHDAMYWYRQDPGQGLRLIYYSQIVNDFQKGDIAEGYSVSREKKESFPLTVTSAQKNPTAFYLCASSPKNTEAFFGQGTRLTVV.

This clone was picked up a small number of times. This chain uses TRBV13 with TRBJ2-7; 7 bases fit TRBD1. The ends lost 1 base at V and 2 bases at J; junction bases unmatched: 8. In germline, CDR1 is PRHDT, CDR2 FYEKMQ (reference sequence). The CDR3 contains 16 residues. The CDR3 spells CASSLDTGEHAYEQYV. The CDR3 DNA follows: TGTGCCAGCAGCTTAGACACAGGGGAGCATGCCTACGAGCAGTACGTC.